This TCR beta chain was found in a study of blood T cells in healthy people across ages. V lost 5 bases, J lost 4 bases, and 9 bases stayed unmatched. Germline lookup yields CDR1 MNHEY and CDR2 SMNVEV (reference sequence). The CDR3 runs 16 residues. Regarding this clonotype: What it binds is unknown.

Findings of the study overall: Measured against age, TCR beta diversity per million T cells decreased in a roughly linear manner. Both higher diversity and more naive CD4+ cells marked long-lived donors when set against aged donors.

Primers used in a second PCR of roughly 6 to 12 cycles were a sample-barcoded 5' primer and a J-beta primer mix. There were at least 3 million CDR3-containing paired-end reads obtained from each sample. TCRdb independently ran MiXCR on the 5' RACE reads; one entry per CDR3 protein. The sample holds about 1 million distinct CDR3 sequences; under 55% are singletons and the top ten take around 18%. The receptor was isolated from a woman in her fifties or sixties in good health. Source material: blood. J is TRBJ2-1 and V is TRBV27, with 9 nucleotides matching TRBD2. The CDR3: CASSTSSGTTYNEQFF. CDR3 DNA sequence: TGTGCCAGCAGTACTTCTAGCGGGACGACTTACAATGAGCAGTTCTTC.